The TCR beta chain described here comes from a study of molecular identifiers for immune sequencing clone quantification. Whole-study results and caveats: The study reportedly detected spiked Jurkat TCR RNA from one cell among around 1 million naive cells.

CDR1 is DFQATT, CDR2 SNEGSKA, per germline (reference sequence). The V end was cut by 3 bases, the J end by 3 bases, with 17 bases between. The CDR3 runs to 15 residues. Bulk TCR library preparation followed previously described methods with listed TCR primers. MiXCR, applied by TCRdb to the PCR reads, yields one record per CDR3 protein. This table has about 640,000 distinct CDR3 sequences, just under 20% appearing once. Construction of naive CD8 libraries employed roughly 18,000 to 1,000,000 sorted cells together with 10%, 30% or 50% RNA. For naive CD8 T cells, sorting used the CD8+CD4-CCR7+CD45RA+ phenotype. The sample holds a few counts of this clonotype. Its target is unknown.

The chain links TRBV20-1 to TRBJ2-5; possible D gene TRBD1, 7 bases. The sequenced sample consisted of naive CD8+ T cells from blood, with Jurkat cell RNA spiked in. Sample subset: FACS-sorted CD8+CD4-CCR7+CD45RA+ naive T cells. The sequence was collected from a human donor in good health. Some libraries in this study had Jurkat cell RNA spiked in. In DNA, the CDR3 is TGCAGTGCTAGCGGGGGTACAGGGGTGGAAGAGACCCAGTACTTC. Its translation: CSASGGTGVEETQYF.